The clone carrying this T cell receptor beta chain showed up many times. This entry is derived from a study of neurological immune-mediated disorders. The CDR3 consists of 14 residues. With 0 bases removed from V and 2 bases from J, the gap between germline ends came to 8 bases. CDR1 and CDR2 from the germline V gene are SGDLS and YYNGEE. 5'RACE generated cDNA with 10-nucleotide random UMIs. Every sequencing run returned over 170 million TCR-beta sequences, which were derived from 15-18 subjects. A single record per CDR3 protein comes from TCRdb applying MiXCR to the 5' RACE reads. The sample shows roughly 57,000 distinct CDR3 sequences, 8% to 9% of them seen only once. Time point given: longitudinal time-point 3. For the unsorted libraries, 2 million PBMCs stored at -80 C served as input.

The V call is TRBV9, the J call TRBJ1-2; D is undetermined. This sequence originates from a woman between 40 and 55 years old in good health. Sequenced input: PBMCs. CDR3 nucleotide sequence: TGTGCCAGCAGCGTAGTTCCTGGGAACTATGGCTACACCTTC. Translated: CASSVVPGNYGYTF.